Below, 23 T cell receptor beta chains from the same sample are listed, as sequenced in a study of blood T cell repertoires in COVID-19. The method was immunoSEQ multiplex PCR; TCRdb's version includes in-frame clones alone and lacks a portion of them. In the table there are tens of thousands of clones, approximately 87% of which are singletons. The source material was peripheral blood. Source of these receptors: a human donor in a cohort sampled during active COVID-19.

The chain links TRBV3-1 (or the pseudogene TRBV3-2) to TRBJ2-4; no clear D gene. Germline CDR1 and CDR2: LGHDT and YNNKEL (reference sequence). There are 14 residues in the CDR3. V was trimmed by 2 bases and J by 0 bases, leaving 5 bases between them. CDR3 loop: CASSQTLAKNIQYF. For the CDR3, the DNA is TGTGCCAGCAGCCAAACTCTAGCCAAAAACATTCAGTACTTC.

The chain uses TRBV18 and TRBJ2-1; 10 bases match TRBD1. Germline values: CDR1 KGHSH, CDR2 LQKENI. CDR3 size: 14 residues. The junction had 1 base not matched to a gene; V was cut back by 6 bases and J by 2 bases. The CDR3 loop is CASSGTGAYNEQFF. In nucleotides, the CDR3 is TGTGCCAGCTCCGGGACAGGGGCCTACAATGAGCAGTTCTTC.

V and J are TRBV9 and TRBJ1-6; the D gene is possibly TRBD1 (5 bases). The CDR3 totals 16 residues. Germline CDR1 and CDR2: SGDLS and YYNGEE. V was cut by 3 bases and J by 7 bases, with 17 bases left in between. DNA for the CDR3: TGTGCCAGCAGCGAGCAGAATCAGGGTTCCAATTCACCCCTCCACTTT. Translation gives CASSEQNQGSNSPLHF.

This chain links TRBV30 with TRBJ2-5; 9 bases fit TRBD2. The length of the CDR3 is 20 residues. Germline V CDR1 and CDR2: GTSNPN, SVGIG (reference sequence). Trimming at V came to 7 bases and at J to 4 bases, leaving 28 bases not matched to a gene. For the CDR3, the DNA is TGTGCCTCGAATCCCGGCCTCCGGGCGGGGGGGCTTGGGTACCGAGAGACCCAGTACTTC. Its translation: CASNPGLRAGGLGYRETQYF.

The chain combines TRBV12-3 or TRBV12-4 with TRBJ1-2, with D uncertain. The CDR3 length is 12 residues. V gave up 11 bases and J gave up 8 bases, with 18 bases separating them. The CDR3 region has the DNA TGTGCCGCCTCAGTGGTCGCGGGGGGCTACACCTTC. It translates to CAASVVAGGYTF.

This chain links TRBV3-1 (or the pseudogene TRBV3-2) with TRBJ2-2, with 8 nucleotides matching TRBD2. CDR3 length equals 16 residues. Germline V CDR1 and CDR2: LGHDT, YNNKEL (reference sequence). V was pared by 4 bases and J by 6 bases, with 10 bases of the junction left unmatched. The CDR3 region is CASSRGTSSTPGELFF. The CDR3 DNA reads TGTGCCAGCAGCCGGGGGACTAGTTCCACCCCCGGGGAGCTGTTTTTT.

The chain uses TRBV2 and TRBJ1-6; D uncertain. Germline loops: CDR1 SNHLY, CDR2 FYNNEI. V lost 6 bases, J lost 13 bases, and 16 bases lay in between. This CDR3 contains 13 residues. CDR3 DNA sequence: TGTGCCAGCAGGACGGGAACCTTTGATCCCCTCCACTTT. This encodes CASRTGTFDPLHF.

The chain combines TRBV7-8 with TRBJ1-3, with D unclear. There are 15 residues in the CDR3. The germline CDR1 and CDR2 sequences are SGHVS and FQNEAQ. Trimming cost V 6 bases and J 0 bases, with 12 bases left between them. CDR3 in DNA: TGTGCCAGCAGACTAAGTAGTCTCTCTGGAAACACCATATATTTT. It encodes CASRLSSLSGNTIYF.

The V and J genes are TRBV5-1 and TRBJ2-7, with D possibly matching TRBD1 (5 bases). V was shortened by 0 bases and J by 2 bases, with 9 bases between the two germline ends. CDR1 SGHRS and CDR2 YFSETQ come from the germline V gene. The CDR3 length is 14 residues. The CDR3 DNA reads TGCGCCAGCAGCTTGGATGGGGCCACCTACGAGCAGTACTTC. Amino acids: CASSLDGATYEQYF.

The V gene is TRBV11-2, the J gene TRBJ2-5, with D possibly being TRBD2 (5 bases). V lost 5 bases, J lost 0 bases, and 16 bases lay in between. This CDR3 comprises 16 residues. Germline CDR1 is SGHAT and CDR2 is FQNNGV. The CDR3 sequence: CASSPHPGEYQETQYF. CDR3 bases: TGTGCCAGCAGCCCCCACCCCGGGGAGTACCAAGAGACCCAGTACTTC.

This clone was seen a few times. The chain recombines TRBV5-4 with TRBJ2-7; 10 bases are shared with TRBD1. Germline CDR1 reads SGHNT; CDR2 reads YYREEE (reference sequence). This CDR3 has 16 amino acids. Trimming at V came to 0 bases and at J to 7 bases, leaving 10 bases not matched to a gene. The CDR3 protein is CASSLGLTGGAGEQYF. In DNA, the CDR3 is TGTGCCAGCAGCTTGGGCCTGACAGGGGGCGCAGGGGAGCAGTACTTC.

The CDR3 region is CASSPHTGGGSPLHF. As DNA, the CDR3 is TGTGCCAGCAGCCCCCACACAGGGGGTGGTTCACCCCTCCACTTT. This chain links TRBV9 with TRBJ1-6, with 8 nucleotides matching TRBD1. CDR3 length: 15 residues. V lost 4 bases and J lost 9; bases outside the gene matches: 9. CDR1 SGDLS and CDR2 YYNGEE come from the germline V gene.

The table lists this clone with a few counts. This chain uses TRBV11-2 with TRBJ1-2; D is possibly TRBD1 (6 bases). V lost 5 bases and J lost 3, with 22 bases in between. The germline CDR1 and CDR2 sequences are SGHAT and FQNNGV. CDR3 length: 17 residues. The CDR3 spells CASSHTAFDRPYYGYTF. CDR3 DNA sequence: TGTGCCAGCAGCCATACAGCTTTCGACAGGCCCTACTATGGCTACACCTTC.

The rearrangement uses TRBV5-6 and TRBJ1-2; 9 bases align to TRBD1. The CDR3 extends over 14 amino acids. Germline-derived CDR1 and CDR2 are SGHDT and YYEEEE. Trimming removed 0 bases from V and 8 bases from J; junction bases left unmatched: 5. This chain's CDR3 is CASSLDRGRYGYTF. The DNA for the CDR3 is TGTGCCAGCAGCTTGGACAGGGGGCGATACGGCTACACCTTC.

The chain couples TRBV6-2 or TRBV6-3 to TRBJ1-1; tentatively, D is TRBD1 (6 bases). Per germline, CDR1 MNHEY and CDR2 SVGEGT. This CDR3 is built from 15 residues. V was pared by 4 bases and J by 4 bases, with 16 bases between. The DNA for the CDR3 is TGTGCCAGCAGTTCGTACAGGGTTGCGGGCACTGAAGCTTTCTTT. Protein: CASSSYRVAGTEAFF.

The rearrangement joins TRBV27 to TRBJ1-2; D is uncertain. CDR3 size: 13 residues. Germline-derived CDR1 and CDR2 are MNHEY and SMNVEV (reference sequence). Trimming stripped 3 bases from V and 0 bases from J, with 5 bases between. Written as DNA, the CDR3 is TGTGCCAGCAGTTTCAGAACTAACTATGGCTACACCTTC. Its protein product is CASSFRTNYGYTF.

This chain links TRBV5-1 with TRBJ2-7; the match to TRBD1 covers 8 bases. Per the germline V gene, CDR1 is SGHRS and CDR2 is YFSETQ. The CDR3 extends over 16 amino acids. V shed 0 bases and J 1 base; nucleotides not matched to a gene: 6. The CDR3 sequence is CASSLGTGNPSYEQYF. As DNA, the CDR3 is TGCGCCAGCAGCTTGGGGACAGGGAATCCTTCCTACGAGCAGTACTTC.

CDR3 region: CSATGQGVTFF. As DNA, the CDR3 is TGCAGTGCCACGGGACAGGGGGTGACTTTCTTT. This sequence joins TRBV20-1 and TRBJ1-1; TRBD1 agrees at 11 bases. V lost 6 bases, J lost 12 bases, and 6 bases stayed unmatched. The CDR3 has 11 amino acids. Germline V gene data show CDR1 as DFQATT and CDR2 as SNEGSKA (reference sequence).

The chain links TRBV12-3 or TRBV12-4 to TRBJ2-2, with D possibly matching TRBD1 (5 bases). The CDR3 has 13 amino acids. Trimming took 3 bases from V and 5 from J, leaving 7 bases between them. CDR3 loop: CASSLRQTGELFF. The CDR3 region has the DNA TGTGCCAGCAGTTTGAGACAGACCGGGGAGCTGTTTTTT.

The chain couples TRBV7-2 to TRBJ1-1; D is ambiguous. This CDR3 is built from 16 residues. V was pared by 4 bases and J by 1 base, with 16 bases between. CDR1 SGHTA and CDR2 FQGNSA come from the germline V gene. CDR3 nucleotide sequence: TGTGCCAGCAGCTCGCAGGTGACCCTTTCGAACACTGAAGCTTTCTTT. It is translated as CASSSQVTLSNTEAFF.

This chain uses TRBV27 with TRBJ1-2; D is perhaps TRBD1 (6 bases). Germline lookup yields CDR1 MNHEY and CDR2 SMNVEV (reference sequence). V was clipped by 3 bases and J by 4 bases, with 9 bases between them. CDR3 size: 13 residues. CDR3 amino acids: CASSLGRGYGYTF. CDR3 nucleotide sequence: TGTGCCAGCAGTTTGGGCAGGGGCTATGGCTACACCTTC.

The CDR3 loop is CASSPTGGGDEQYF. DNA for the CDR3: TGTGCCAGCTCGCCCACAGGGGGCGGTGACGAGCAGTACTTC. The chain joins TRBV18 to TRBJ2-7; 9 nucleotides agree with TRBD1. The CDR3 consists of 14 residues. Germline trimming cut 6 bases from V and 5 bases from J; bases unmatched to any gene: 8. Germline assignment: CDR1 KGHSH and CDR2 LQKENI.

This chain connects TRBV12-3 or TRBV12-4 to TRBJ1-4; D remains ambiguous. V shed 7 bases and J shed 8 bases, with 11 bases lying between them. CDR3 length: 12 amino acids. CDR3 coding DNA: TGTGCCAGCAAGAATCGAGGGGAAAAACTGTTTTTT. Encoded protein: CASKNRGEKLFF.